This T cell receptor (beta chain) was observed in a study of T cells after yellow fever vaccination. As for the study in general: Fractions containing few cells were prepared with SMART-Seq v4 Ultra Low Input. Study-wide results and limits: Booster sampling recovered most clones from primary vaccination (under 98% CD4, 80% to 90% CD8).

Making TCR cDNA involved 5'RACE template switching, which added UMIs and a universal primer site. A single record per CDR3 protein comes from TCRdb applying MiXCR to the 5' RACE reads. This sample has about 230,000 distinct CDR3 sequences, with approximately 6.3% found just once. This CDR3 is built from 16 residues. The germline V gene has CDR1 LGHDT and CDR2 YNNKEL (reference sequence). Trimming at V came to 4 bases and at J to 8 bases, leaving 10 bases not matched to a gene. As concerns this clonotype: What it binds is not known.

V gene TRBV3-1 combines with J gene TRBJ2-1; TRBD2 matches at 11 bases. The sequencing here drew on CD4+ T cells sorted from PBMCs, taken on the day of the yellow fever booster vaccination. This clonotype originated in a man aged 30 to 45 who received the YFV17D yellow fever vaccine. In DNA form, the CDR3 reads TGTGCCAGCAGCCCAAGGGGACCACTAGCGGGAGATGAGCAGTTCTTC. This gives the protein CASSPRGPLAGDEQFF.